The clone carrying this T cell receptor beta chain came up many times. Per the germline V gene, CDR1 is SGHTA and CDR2 is FQGNSA. CDR3 size: 15 residues. Trimming pared 8 bases from V and 1 base from J, leaving 15 bases between. The data are from a study of Graves' ophthalmopathy and Graves' hyperthyroidism. RNA transcripts yielded amplified TCR beta CDR3 regions. HTBI primers were employed in first-round RT-PCR, then a second-round multiplex PCR followed. TCRdb used MiXCR to reprocess the multiplex PCR reads, holding one entry per CDR3 protein. The sample has roughly 300,000 distinct CDR3 sequences, around a sixth seen once. The study enrolled ophthalmopathy donors with moderate-to-severe activity, CAS ≥3, NOSPECS ≥4 and duration under 3 months.

This chain connects TRBV7-2 to TRBJ1-3; D is ambiguous. The specimen sequenced was peripheral blood. The TCR comes from an adult man with Graves' ophthalmopathy. CDR3 protein: CASLGWGFSGNTIYF. The CDR3 coding sequence is TGTGCCAGCTTAGGGTGGGGTTTTTCTGGAAACACCATATATTTT. Supplemented by reference TRBV7-2 and TRBJ1-3, the full variable domain reads GAGVSQSPSNKVTEKGKDVELRCDPISGHTALYWYRQSLGQGLEFLIYFQGNSAPDKSGLPSDRFSAERTGGSVSTLTIQRTQQEDSAVYLCASLGWGFSGNTIYFGEGSWLTVV.